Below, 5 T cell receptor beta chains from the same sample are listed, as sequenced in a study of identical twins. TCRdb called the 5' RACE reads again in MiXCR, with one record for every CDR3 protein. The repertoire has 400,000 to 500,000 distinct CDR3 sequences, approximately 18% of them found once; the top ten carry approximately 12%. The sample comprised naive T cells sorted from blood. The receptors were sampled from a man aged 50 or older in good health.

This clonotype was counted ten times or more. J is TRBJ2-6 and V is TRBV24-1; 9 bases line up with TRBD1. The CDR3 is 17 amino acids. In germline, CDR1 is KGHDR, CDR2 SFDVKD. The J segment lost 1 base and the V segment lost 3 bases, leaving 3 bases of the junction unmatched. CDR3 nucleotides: TGTGCCACCAGTGATACAGGGGGCGCTTCTGGGGCCAACGTCCTGACTTTC. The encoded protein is CATSDTGGASGANVLTF.

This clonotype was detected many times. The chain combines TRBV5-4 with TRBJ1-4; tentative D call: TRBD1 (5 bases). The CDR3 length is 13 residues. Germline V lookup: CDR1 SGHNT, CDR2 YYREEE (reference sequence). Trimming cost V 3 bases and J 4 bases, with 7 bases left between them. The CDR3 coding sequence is TGTGCCAGCAGCTGGCAGGGTAATGAAAAACTGTTTTTT. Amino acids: CASSWQGNEKLFF.

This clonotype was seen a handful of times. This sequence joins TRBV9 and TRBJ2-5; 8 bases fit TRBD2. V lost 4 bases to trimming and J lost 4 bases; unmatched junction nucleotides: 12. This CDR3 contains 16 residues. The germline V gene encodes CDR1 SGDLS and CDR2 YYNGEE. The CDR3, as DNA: TGTGCCAGCAGCTATAGCGGGAATCGGCACAGAGAGACCCAGTACTTC. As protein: CASSYSGNRHRETQYF.

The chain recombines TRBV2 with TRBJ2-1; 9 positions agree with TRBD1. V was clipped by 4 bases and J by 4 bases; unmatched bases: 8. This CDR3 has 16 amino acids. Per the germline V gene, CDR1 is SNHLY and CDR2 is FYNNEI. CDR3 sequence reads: CASSVQTGGLYNEQFF. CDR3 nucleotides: TGTGCCAGCAGTGTCCAGACAGGGGGGCTATACAATGAGCAGTTCTTC.

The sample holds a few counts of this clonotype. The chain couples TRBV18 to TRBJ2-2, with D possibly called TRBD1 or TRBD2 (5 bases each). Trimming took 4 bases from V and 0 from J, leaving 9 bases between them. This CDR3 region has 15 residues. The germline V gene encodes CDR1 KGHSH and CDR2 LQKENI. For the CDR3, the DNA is TGTGCCAGCTCACGGGACCAGGCGAACACCGGGGAGCTGTTTTTT. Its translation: CASSRDQANTGELFF.